A single T cell receptor beta chain is shown here with its context. The sample originates from a study of control samples from healthy donors and cancer patients. Clones were sequenced by immunoSEQ multiplex PCR, and TCRdb holds only the in-frame ones, with some missing. This sample yields around 150,000 clones, of which 95% to 96% are seen a single time; approximately 0.93% belongs to the top ten. Material: blood. This TCR was sampled from a woman aged 25 to 45 in good health.

The CDR3 reads CASSEPRGQGEQFF. CDR3 coding DNA: TGTGCCAGCAGTGAACCTAGGGGGCAAGGTGAGCAGTTCTTC. The rearrangement joins TRBV2 to TRBJ2-1, with 7 bases fitting TRBD1. CDR1 is SNHLY and CDR2 is FYNNEI in the germline V gene. The CDR3 extends over 14 amino acids. The V segment lost 2 bases and the J segment 9 bases; nucleotides outside the gene matches: 7.